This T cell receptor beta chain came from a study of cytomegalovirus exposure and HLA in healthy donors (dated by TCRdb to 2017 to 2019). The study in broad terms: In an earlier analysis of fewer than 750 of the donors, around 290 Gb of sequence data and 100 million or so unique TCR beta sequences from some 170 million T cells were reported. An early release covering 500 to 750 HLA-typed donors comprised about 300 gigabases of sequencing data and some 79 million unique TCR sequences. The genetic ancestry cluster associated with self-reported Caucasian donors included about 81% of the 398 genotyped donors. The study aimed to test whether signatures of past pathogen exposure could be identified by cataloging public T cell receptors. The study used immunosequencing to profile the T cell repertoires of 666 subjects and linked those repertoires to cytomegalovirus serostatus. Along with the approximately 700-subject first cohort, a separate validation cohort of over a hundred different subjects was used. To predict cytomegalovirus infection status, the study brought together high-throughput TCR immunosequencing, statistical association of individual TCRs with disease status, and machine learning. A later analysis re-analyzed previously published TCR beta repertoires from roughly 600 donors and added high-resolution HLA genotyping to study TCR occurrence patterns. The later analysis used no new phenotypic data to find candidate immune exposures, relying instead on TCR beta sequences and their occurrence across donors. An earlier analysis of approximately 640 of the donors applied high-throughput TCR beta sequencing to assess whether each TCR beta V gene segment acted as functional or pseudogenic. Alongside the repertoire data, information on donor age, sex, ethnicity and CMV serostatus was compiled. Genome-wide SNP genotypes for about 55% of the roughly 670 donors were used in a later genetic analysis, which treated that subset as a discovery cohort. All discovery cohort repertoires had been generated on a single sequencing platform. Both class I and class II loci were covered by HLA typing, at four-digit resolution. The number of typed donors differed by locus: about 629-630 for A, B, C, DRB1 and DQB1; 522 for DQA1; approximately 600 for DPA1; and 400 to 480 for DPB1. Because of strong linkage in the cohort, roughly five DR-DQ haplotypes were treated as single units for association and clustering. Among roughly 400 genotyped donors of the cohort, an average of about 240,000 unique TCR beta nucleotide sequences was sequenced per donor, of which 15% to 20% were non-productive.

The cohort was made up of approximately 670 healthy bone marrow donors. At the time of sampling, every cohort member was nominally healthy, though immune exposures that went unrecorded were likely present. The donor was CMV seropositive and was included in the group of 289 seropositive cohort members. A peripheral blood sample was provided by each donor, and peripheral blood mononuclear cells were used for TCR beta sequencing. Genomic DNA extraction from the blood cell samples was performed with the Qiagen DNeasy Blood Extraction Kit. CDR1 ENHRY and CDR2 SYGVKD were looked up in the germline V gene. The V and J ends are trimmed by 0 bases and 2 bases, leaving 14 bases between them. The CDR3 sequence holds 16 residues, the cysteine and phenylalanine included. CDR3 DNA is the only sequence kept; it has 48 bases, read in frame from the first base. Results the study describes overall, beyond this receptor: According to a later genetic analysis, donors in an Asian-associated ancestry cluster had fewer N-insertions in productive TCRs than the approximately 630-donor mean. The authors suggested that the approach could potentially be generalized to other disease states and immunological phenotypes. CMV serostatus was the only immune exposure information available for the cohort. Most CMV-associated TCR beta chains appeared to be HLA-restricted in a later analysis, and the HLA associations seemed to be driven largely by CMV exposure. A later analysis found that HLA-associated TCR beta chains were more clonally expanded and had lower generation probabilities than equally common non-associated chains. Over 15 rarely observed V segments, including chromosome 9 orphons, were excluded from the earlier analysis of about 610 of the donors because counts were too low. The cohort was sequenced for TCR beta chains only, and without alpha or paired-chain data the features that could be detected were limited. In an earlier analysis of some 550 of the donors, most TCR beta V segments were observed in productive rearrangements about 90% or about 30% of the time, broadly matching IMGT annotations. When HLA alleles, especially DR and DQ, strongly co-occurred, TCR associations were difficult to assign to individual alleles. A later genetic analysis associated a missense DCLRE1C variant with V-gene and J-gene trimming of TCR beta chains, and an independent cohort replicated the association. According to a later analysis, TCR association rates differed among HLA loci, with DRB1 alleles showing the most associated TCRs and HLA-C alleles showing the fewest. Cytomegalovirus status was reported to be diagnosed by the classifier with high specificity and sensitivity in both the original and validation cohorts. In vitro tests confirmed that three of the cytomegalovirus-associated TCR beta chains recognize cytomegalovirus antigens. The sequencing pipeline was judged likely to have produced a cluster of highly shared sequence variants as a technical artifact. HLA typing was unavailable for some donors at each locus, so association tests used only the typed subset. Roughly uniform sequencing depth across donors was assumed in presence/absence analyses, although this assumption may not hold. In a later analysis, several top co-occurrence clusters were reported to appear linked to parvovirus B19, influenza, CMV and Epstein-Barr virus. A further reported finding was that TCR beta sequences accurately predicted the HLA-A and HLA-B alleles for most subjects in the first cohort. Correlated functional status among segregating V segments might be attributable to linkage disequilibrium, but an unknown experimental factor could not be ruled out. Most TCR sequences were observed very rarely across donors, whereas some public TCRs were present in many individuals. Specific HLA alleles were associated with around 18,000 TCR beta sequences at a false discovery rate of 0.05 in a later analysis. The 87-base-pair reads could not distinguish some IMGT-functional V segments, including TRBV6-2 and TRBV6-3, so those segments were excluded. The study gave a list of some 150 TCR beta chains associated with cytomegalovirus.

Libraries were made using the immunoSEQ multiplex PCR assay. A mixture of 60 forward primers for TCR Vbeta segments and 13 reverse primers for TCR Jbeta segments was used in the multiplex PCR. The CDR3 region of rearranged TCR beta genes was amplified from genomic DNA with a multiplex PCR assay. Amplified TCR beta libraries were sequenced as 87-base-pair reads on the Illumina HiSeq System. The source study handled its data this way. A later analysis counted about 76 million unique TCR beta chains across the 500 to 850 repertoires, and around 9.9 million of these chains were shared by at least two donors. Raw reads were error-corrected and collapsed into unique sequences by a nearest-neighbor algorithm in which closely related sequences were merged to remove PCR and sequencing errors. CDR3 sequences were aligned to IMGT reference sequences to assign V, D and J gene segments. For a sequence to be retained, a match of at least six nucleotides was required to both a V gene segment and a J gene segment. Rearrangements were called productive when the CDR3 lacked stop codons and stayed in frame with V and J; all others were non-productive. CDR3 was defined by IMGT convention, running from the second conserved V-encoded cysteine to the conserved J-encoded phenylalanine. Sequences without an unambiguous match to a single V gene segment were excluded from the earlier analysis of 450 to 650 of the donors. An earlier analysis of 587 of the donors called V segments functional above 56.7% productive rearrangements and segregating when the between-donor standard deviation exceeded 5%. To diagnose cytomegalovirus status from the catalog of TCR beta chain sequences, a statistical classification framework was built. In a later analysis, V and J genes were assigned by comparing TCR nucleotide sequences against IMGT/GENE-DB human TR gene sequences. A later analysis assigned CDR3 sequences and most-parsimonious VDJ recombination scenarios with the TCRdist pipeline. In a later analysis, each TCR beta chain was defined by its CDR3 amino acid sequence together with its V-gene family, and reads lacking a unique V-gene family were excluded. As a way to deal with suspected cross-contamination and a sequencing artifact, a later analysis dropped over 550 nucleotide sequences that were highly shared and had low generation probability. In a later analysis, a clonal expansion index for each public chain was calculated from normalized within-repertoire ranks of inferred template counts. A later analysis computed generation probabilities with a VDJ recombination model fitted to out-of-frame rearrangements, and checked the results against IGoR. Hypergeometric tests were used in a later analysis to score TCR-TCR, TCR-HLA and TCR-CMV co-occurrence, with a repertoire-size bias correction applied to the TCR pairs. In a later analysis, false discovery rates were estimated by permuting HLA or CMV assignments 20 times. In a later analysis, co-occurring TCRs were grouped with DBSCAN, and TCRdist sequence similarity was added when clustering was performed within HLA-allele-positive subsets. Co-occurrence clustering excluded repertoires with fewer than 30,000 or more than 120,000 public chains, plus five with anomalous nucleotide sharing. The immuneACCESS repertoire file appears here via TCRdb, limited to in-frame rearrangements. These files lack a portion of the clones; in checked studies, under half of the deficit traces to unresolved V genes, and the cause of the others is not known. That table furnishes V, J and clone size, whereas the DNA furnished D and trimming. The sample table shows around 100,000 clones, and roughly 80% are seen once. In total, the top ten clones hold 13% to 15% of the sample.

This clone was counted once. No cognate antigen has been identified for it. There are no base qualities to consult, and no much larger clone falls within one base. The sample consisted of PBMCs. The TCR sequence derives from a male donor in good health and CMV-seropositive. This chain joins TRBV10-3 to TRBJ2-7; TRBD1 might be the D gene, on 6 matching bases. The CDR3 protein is CAISESTDSDTYEQYF. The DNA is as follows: TGTGCCATCAGTGAGTCGACGGACAGCGACACCTACGAGCAGTACTTC.